This entry lists 9 T cell receptor beta chains sequenced from one sample in a study of shared clonotypes between healthy human individuals. Here immunoSEQ multiplex PCR was the method, and the copy in TCRdb shows in-frame clones only, minus some. The sample has around 1.9 million clones; over 85% are singletons. Only CD45RO-negative cells positively selected for CCR7 counted as naive CD8 cells, so terminally differentiated effector memory CD45RA+ cells were excluded. Sequencing was performed on naive CD8+ T cells from PBMCs. The receptor set was obtained from a man aged 18-30 years in good health. Some clones in this sample may be carry-over from other donors' samples.

The rearrangement links TRBV7-6 to TRBJ2-1; D might be TRBD2 (6 bases). The CDR3 has 14 amino acids. The germline gives CDR1 SGHVS, CDR2 FNYEAQ. Trimming took off 2 bases at V and 8 bases at J, with 13 bases between the two ends. CDR3 bases: TGTGCCAGCAGCTTACGACTAGATGGTTATGAGCAGTTCTTC. Translated: CASSLRLDGYEQFF. The whole variable domain, filled in from reference TRBV7-6 and TRBJ2-1, reads GAGVSQSPRYKVTKRGQDVALRCDPISGHVSLYWYRQALGQGPEFLTYFNYEAQQDKSGLPNDRFSAERPEGSISTLTIQRTEQRDSAMYRCASSLRLDGYEQFFGPGTRLTVL.

The CDR3 loop reads CASSDLWRGGRSTDTQYF. CDR3 in DNA: TGTGCCAGCAGTGACCTCTGGCGGGGAGGGCGGAGCACAGATACGCAGTATTTT. V and J are TRBV2 and TRBJ2-3; 7 bases fit TRBD2. Germline loops: CDR1 SNHLY, CDR2 FYNNEI. Trimming at V came to 3 bases and at J to 0 bases, leaving 12 bases not matched to a gene. The CDR3 extends over 18 amino acids.

The rearrangement uses TRBV29-1 and TRBJ2-2, with unresolved D. The CDR3 length is 16 residues. CDR1 is SQVTM, CDR2 ANQGSEA, per germline. Trimming removed 0 bases at V and 6 bases at J, with 17 bases between. The CDR3 here is CSVEDVSLGLAGELFF. The CDR3 DNA follows: TGCAGCGTTGAAGACGTTTCATTGGGTCTTGCCGGGGAGCTGTTTTTT.

The chain has TRBV11-2 and TRBJ1-1, with a possible D match to TRBD1 (6 bases). CDR3 length: 14 residues. Germline V gene data show CDR1 as SGHAT and CDR2 as FQNNGV. V lost 5 bases to trimming and J lost 4 bases, with 14 bases between them. This chain's CDR3 is CASSTDSLVTEAFF. CDR3 in DNA: TGTGCCAGCAGCACGGACAGTTTGGTCACTGAAGCTTTCTTT. The variable domain in full, completed from reference TRBV11-2 and TRBJ1-1, reads EAGVAQSPRYKIIEKRQSVAFWCNPISGHATLYWYQQILGQGPKLLIQFQNNGVVDDSQLPKDRFSAERLKGVDSTLKIQPAKLEDSAVYLCASSTDSLVTEAFFGQGTRLTVV.

The V call is TRBV10-1, the J call TRBJ2-1, with D possibly being TRBD2 (6 bases). V shed 3 bases and J shed 3 bases, with 12 bases lying between them. The CDR3 is 15 amino acids. CDR1 is WNHNN, CDR2 SYGVQD, per germline (reference sequence). DNA for the CDR3: TGCGCCAGCAGTGATATCGGGAGTGTCTACAATGAGCAGTTCTTC. This gives the protein CASSDIGSVYNEQFF.

This chain links TRBV7-9 with TRBJ1-1; no firm D call. CDR3 length: 11 amino acids. Germline V gene data show CDR1 as SEHNR and CDR2 as FQNEAQ (reference sequence). Trimming removed 5 bases from V and 6 bases from J, with 7 bases in between. This CDR3 reads CASSNHPEAFF. CDR3 sequence (DNA): TGTGCCAGCAGCAATCACCCTGAAGCTTTCTTT.

This chain links TRBV11-2 with TRBJ2-3; D is perhaps TRBD2 (5 bases). Trimming shortened V by 1 base and J by 1 base, and 12 bases separated the two germline ends. Germline CDR1 and CDR2: SGHAT and FQNNGV. The CDR3 spans 16 residues. Here the CDR3 reads CASSLAHGGRTDTQYF. DNA for the CDR3: TGTGCCAGCAGCTTAGCCCATGGCGGGCGCACAGATACGCAGTATTTT.

The V call is TRBV10-2, the J call TRBJ1-3, with D possibly TRBD1 on 6 matching bases. Germline V gene data show CDR1 as WSHSY and CDR2 as SAAADI. The CDR3 runs 18 residues. The V and J ends lost 5 bases and 0 bases respectively, with 20 bases between them. The CDR3, as DNA: TGCGCCAGCAGTTGGACAGTCGAACCAGGGGTCTCTGGAAACACCATATATTTT. This codes for CASSWTVEPGVSGNTIYF.

This clone was counted once. This sequence joins TRBV28 and TRBJ2-7; D unresolved. CDR1 and CDR2 (germline): MDHEN, SYDVKM. The CDR3 contains 13 residues. Trimming removed 6 bases at V and 1 base at J, with 10 bases between. CDR3: CASRVLDSYEQYF. The DNA for the CDR3 is TGTGCCAGCAGAGTCTTGGATTCCTACGAGCAGTACTTC.